These T cell receptor beta chains were read from a single sample in a study of PD-1 blockade in classical Hodgkin lymphoma. Repertoires were generated with immunoSEQ multiplex PCR, while TCRdb's copy carries only in-frame clones and drops some. The repertoire has roughly 41,000 clones, around 75% of them found once; the top ten carry more than 20%. Sequenced material: peripheral blood mononuclear cells (PBMCs), taken at baseline. The receptors shown here come from a human donor with classical Hodgkin lymphoma. The CDR3 runs from the conserved cysteine through the conserved F or W. The D gene is left open where the match is weak. Only some rows state a clone size, as once, few, many or a class for expanded clones.

V gene	clone size	D gene	CDR3 length	J gene	CDR3 protein	CDR3 DNA
TRBV4-1	-	-	14	TRBJ1-5	CASSPRDSNQPQHF	TGCGCCAGCAGCCCTCGGGACAGCAATCAGCCCCAGCATTTT
TRBV6-5	-	TRBD2	14	TRBJ2-1	CASTLAGAYNEQFF	TGTGCCAGTACCCTAGCGGGAGCCTACAATGAGCAGTTCTTC
TRBV6-5	-	TRBD1	14	TRBJ1-4	CASSYSVGGEKLFF	TGTGCCAGCAGTTACTCGGTAGGGGGCGAAAAACTGTTTTTT
TRBV10-3	-	TRBD2	19	TRBJ2-1	CAISDYIQPTSGRGNEQFF	TGTGCCATCAGTGACTACATTCAACCGACTAGCGGGAGGGGCAATGAGCAGTTCTTC
TRBV6-6	-	-	14	TRBJ2-3	CATRMGWGTDTQYF	TGTGCCACCCGTATGGGATGGGGCACAGATACGCAGTATTTT
TRBV19	-	-	15	TRBJ2-3	CASSILAATPDTQYF	TGTGCCAGTAGTATATTGGCGGCCACGCCAGATACGCAGTATTTT
TRBV4-1	-	-	15	TRBJ2-3	CASRLGDSGTDTQYF	TGCGCCAGCAGGTTAGGGGATAGCGGCACAGATACGCAGTATTTT
TRBV25-1	-	TRBD1	15	TRBJ2-7	CASRGRGTGFYEQYF	TGTGCCAGCAGGGGGAGGGGGACAGGGTTCTACGAGCAGTACTTC
TRBV19	-	TRBD1	15	TRBJ2-6	CASRTGAVGANVLTF	TGTGCCAGTCGGACAGGGGCCGTTGGGGCCAACGTCCTGACTTTC
TRBV19	-	-	12	TRBJ2-7	CASSAQGREQYF	TGTGCCAGTAGTGCGCAGGGTCGCGAGCAGTACTTC
TRBV2	-	TRBD1	13	TRBJ1-2	CATGQGAMEGYTF	TGTGCCACCGGACAGGGGGCAATGGAGGGCTACACCTTC
TRBV6-1	few	-	12	TRBJ2-7	CACRDGAGEQYF	TGTGCCTGCCGGGACGGAGCGGGCGAGCAGTACTTC
TRBV25-1	-	TRBD2	16	TRBJ2-5	CASSEGSGREQEIQYF	TGTGCCAGCAGTGAAGGCAGCGGGAGGGAGCAAGAGATCCAGTACTTC
TRBV7-9	-	-	12	TRBJ2-7	CASSFPLVEQYF	TGTGCCAGCAGCTTCCCCCTCGTTGAGCAGTACTTC
TRBV19	few	TRBD1	16	TRBJ1-5	CASSPWTGGINQPQHF	TGTGCCAGTAGTCCCTGGACAGGGGGCATTAATCAGCCCCAGCATTTT
TRBV29-1	few	-	13	TRBJ2-7	CSVVTLSSYEQYF	TGCAGCGTTGTTACTTTATCCAGCTACGAGCAGTACTTC
TRBV19	-	-	13	TRBJ2-7	CASSIDTSKKQYF	TGTGCCAGTAGTATAGACACCTCGAAGAAGCAGTACTTC
TRBV7-6	-	TRBD2	16	TRBJ2-1	CASSFSGLAGDNEQFF	TGTGCCAGCAGCTTCTCCGGGCTAGCGGGAGACAATGAGCAGTTCTTC
TRBV5-6	-	-	13	TRBJ1-2	CASSLMGVHGYTF	TGTGCCAGCAGCTTGATGGGGGTTCATGGCTACACCTTC
TRBV27	-	-	15	TRBJ1-4	CASSLRQRGSEKLFF	TGTGCCAGCAGTTTACGGCAGAGGGGTTCTGAAAAACTGTTTTTT
TRBV4-1	-	-	15	TRBJ1-1	CASSQEAGRMGEAFF	TGCGCCAGCAGCCAAGAAGCGGGACGAATGGGTGAAGCTTTCTTT
TRBV29-1	-	TRBD1	13	TRBJ2-2	CSVALQGSGELFF	TGCAGCGTTGCCCTACAGGGGAGCGGGGAGCTGTTTTTT